The rows below give T cell receptor beta chains drawn from one sample of a study of cytomegalovirus exposure and HLA in healthy donors. The data were produced by immunoSEQ multiplex PCR, yet TCRdb's version contains in-frame clones alone and is incomplete. The sample has approximately 74,000 clones, 60% to 80% seen once; the top ten hold roughly 7.2%. Sequenced input: PBMCs. The receptors stem from a middle-aged woman in good health and CMV-seronegative. Both conserved end residues are part of each CDR3. D genes are given only for firm matches. Expanded clones are given a class, and other clones once, few, many or no size at all.

>TRBJ1-3|TRBV7-8|TRBD1|-
CASSLGAVGRGLGNTIYF
TGTGCCAGCAGCTTAGGGGCGGTGGGCAGGGGGCTTGGAAACACCATATATTTT
>TRBJ1-5|TRBV27|TRBD1|-
CASRRTGSNQPQHF
TGTGCCAGCAGGAGGACAGGGAGCAATCAGCCCCAGCATTTT
>TRBJ2-6|TRBV6-5|-|few
CASSYSRGSGANVLTF
TGTGCCAGCAGTTACTCGCGGGGCTCTGGGGCCAACGTCCTGACTTTC
>TRBJ2-7|TRBV4-1|-|few
CASSQDLVGAGSGWQYF
TGCGCCAGCAGCCAAGATCTTGTCGGTGCGGGTTCAGGATGGCAGTACTTC
>TRBJ1-1|TRBV2|-|-
CASRSGATEAFF
TGTGCCAGCAGGTCAGGGGCTACTGAAGCTTTCTTT
>TRBJ2-2|TRBV5-4|-|-
CASSLKTVNTGELFF
TGTGCCAGCAGCTTGAAAACAGTTAACACCGGGGAGCTGTTTTTT
>TRBJ2-7|TRBV6-1|TRBD2|few
CASSSSGRTSYEQYF
TGTGCCAGCTCGTCTAGCGGGAGGACTTCCTACGAGCAGTACTTC
>TRBJ2-2|TRBV7-6|TRBD1|-
CASSLRGLGTGELFF
TGTGCCAGCAGCTTGAGGGGGCTGGGCACCGGGGAGCTGTTTTTT
>TRBJ2-1|TRBV30|TRBD2|-
CAWSSITGLAGAEQFF
TGTGCCTGGAGTTCCATAACTGGACTAGCGGGGGCTGAGCAGTTCTTC
>TRBJ2-2|TRBV28|TRBD2|-
CATLPGLAYTGELFF
TGTGCCACCCTACCGGGACTAGCCTACACCGGGGAGCTGTTTTTT